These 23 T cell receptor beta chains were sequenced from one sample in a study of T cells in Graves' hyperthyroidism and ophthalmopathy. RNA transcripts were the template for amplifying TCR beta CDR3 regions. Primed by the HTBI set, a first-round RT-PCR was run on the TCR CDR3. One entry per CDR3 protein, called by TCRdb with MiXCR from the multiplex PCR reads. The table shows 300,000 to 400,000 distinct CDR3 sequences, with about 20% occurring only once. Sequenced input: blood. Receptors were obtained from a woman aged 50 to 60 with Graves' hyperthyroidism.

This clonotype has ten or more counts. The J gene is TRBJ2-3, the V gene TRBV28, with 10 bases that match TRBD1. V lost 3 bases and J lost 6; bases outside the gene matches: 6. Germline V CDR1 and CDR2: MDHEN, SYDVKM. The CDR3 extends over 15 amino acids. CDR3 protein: CASSFQDRGLDTQYF. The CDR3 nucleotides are TGTGCCAGCAGTTTTCAGGACAGGGGGTTGGATACGCAGTATTTT.

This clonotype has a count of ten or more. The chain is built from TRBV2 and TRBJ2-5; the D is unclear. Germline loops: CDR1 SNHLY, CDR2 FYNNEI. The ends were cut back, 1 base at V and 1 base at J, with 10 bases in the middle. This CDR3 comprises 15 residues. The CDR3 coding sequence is TGTGCCAGCAGTGAAGAGAGAGTAGGCCAAGAGACCCAGTACTTC. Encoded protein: CASSEERVGQETQYF.

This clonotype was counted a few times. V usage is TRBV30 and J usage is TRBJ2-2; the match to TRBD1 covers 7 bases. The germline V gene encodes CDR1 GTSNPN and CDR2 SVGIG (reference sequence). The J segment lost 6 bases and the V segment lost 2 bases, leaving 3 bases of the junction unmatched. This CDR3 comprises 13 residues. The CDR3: CAWSRQGAGELFF. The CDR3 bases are TGTGCCTGGAGTCGACAGGGCGCCGGGGAGCTGTTTTTT. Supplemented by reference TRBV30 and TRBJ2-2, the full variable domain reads SQTIHQWPATLVQPVGSPLSLECTVEGTSNPNLYWYRQAAGRGLQLLFYSVGIGQISSEVPQNLSASRPQDRQFILSSKKLLLSDSGFYLCAWSRQGAGELFFGEGSRLTVL.

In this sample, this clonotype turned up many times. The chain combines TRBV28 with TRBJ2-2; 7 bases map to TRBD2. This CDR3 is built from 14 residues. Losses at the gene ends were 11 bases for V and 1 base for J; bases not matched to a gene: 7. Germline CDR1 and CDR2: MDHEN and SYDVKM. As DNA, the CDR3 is TGTGCCGGTTTGGCTAGCGGGAACACCGGGGAGCTGTTTTTT. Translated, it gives CAGLASGNTGELFF.

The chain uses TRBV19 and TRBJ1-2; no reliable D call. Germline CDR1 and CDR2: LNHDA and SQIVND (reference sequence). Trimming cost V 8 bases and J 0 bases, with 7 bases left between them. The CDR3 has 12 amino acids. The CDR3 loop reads CASFVSNYGYTF. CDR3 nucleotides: TGTGCCAGTTTTGTATCTAACTATGGCTACACCTTC.

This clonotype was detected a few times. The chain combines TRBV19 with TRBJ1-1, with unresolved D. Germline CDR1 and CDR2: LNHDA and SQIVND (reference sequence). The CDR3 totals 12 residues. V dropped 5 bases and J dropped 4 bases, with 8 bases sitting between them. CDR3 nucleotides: TGTGCCAGTAGTGGGGAGGCCACTGAAGCTTTCTTT. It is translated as CASSGEATEAFF. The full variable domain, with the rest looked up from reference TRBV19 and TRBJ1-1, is DGGITQSPKYLFRKEGQNVTLSCEQNLNHDAMYWYRQDPGQGLRLIYYSQIVNDFQKGDIAEGYSVSREKKESFPLTVTSAQKNPTAFYLCASSGEATEAFFGQGTRLTVV.

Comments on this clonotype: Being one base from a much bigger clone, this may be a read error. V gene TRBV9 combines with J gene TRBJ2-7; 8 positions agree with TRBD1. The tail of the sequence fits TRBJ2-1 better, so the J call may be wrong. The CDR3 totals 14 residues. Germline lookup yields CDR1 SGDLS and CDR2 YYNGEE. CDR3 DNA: TGTGCCAGCAGCGGAGGACAGGGACGCTACGAGCAGTTCTTC. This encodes CASSGGQGRYEQFF.

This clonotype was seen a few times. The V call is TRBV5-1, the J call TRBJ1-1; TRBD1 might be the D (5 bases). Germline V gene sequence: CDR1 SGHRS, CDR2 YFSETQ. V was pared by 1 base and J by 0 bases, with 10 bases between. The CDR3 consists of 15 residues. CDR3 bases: TGCGCCAGCAGCTTGATCAGGGATGTGAACACTGAAGCTTTCTTT. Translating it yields CASSLIRDVNTEAFF.

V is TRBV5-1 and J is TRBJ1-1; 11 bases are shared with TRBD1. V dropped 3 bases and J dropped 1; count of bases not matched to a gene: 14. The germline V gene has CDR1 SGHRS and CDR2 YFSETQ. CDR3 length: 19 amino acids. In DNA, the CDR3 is TGCGCCAGCAGCTACGCTTTTGGGACAGGGGGTGCTGAGAACACTGAAGCTTTCTTT. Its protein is CASSYAFGTGGAENTEAFF.

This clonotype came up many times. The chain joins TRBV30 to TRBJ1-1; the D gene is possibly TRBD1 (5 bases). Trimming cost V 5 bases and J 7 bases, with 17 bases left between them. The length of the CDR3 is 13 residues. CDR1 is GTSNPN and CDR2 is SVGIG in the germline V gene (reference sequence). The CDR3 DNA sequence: TGTGCCTGGGGGACGTTGCTCTACGGTGAAGCTTTCTTT. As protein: CAWGTLLYGEAFF. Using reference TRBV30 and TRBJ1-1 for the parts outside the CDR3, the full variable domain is SQTIHQWPATLVQPVGSPLSLECTVEGTSNPNLYWYRQAAGRGLQLLFYSVGIGQISSEVPQNLSASRPQDRQFILSSKKLLLSDSGFYLCAWGTLLYGEAFFGQGTRLTVV.

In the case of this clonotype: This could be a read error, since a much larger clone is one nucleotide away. CDR3 in DNA: TGTGCCGGCTCTCCGGGAACTTACGAGCAGTACTTC. Translation gives CAGSPGTYEQYF. This chain uses TRBV18 with TRBJ2-7; possibly TRBD2 for D (5 bases). The germline CDR1 and CDR2 sequences are KGHSH and LQKENI. CDR3 length: 12 amino acids.

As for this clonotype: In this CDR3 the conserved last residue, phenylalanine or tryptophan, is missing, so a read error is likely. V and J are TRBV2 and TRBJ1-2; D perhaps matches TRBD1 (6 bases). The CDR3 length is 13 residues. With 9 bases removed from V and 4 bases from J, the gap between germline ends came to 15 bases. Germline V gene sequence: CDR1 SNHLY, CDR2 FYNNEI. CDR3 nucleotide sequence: TGTGCCAGTGAAAGGGACAAACTCTATGGCTACACCCTC. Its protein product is CASERDKLYGYTL.

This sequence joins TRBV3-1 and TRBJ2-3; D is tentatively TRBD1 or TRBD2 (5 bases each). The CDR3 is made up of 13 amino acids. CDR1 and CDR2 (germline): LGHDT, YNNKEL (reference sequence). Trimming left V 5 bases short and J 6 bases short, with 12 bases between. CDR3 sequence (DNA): TGTGCCAGCAGCATTCGGGACCTTGATACGCAGTATTTT. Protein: CASSIRDLDTQYF.

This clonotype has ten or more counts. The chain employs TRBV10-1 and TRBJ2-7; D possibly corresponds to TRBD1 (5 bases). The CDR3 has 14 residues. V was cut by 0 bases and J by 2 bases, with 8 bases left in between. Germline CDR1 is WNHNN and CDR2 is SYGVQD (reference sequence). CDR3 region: CASSESGVTYEQYF. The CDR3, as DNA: TGCGCCAGCAGTGAGTCAGGGGTAACCTACGAGCAGTACTTC.

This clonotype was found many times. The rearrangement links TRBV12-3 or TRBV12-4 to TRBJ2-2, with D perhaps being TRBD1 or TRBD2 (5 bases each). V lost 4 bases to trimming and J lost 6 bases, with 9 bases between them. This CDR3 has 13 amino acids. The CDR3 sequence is CASSWDGAGELFF. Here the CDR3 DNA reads TGTGCCAGCAGTTGGGACGGCGCCGGGGAGCTGTTTTTT.

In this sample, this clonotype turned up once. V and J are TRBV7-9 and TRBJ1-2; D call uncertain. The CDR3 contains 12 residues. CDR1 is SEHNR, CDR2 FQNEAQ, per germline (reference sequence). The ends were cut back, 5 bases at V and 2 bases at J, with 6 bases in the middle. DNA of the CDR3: TGTGCCAGCAGCACAATGAACTATGGCTACACCTTC. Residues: CASSTMNYGYTF.

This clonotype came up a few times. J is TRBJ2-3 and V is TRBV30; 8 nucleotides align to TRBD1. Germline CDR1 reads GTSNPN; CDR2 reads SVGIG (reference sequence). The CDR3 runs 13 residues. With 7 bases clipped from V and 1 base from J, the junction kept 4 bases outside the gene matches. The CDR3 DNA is TGTGCCTACGGACAGGGAGGCACAGATACGCAGTATTTT. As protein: CAYGQGGTDTQYF. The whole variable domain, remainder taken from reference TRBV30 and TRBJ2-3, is SQTIHQWPATLVQPVGSPLSLECTVEGTSNPNLYWYRQAAGRGLQLLFYSVGIGQISSEVPQNLSASRPQDRQFILSSKKLLLSDSGFYLCAYGQGGTDTQYFGPGTRLTVL.

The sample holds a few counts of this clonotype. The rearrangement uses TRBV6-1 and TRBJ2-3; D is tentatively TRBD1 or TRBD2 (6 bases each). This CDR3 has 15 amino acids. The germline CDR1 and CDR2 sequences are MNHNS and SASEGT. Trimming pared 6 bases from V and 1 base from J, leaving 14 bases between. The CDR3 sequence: CASRTWGAGTDTQYF. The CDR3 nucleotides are TGTGCCAGCAGGACCTGGGGGGCGGGCACAGATACGCAGTATTTT.

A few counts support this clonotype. The CDR3 region is CASSLRGTNEQFF. The CDR3 nucleotides are TGCGCCAGCAGCTTGCGAGGGACGAATGAGCAGTTCTTC. This chain uses TRBV5-1 with TRBJ2-1; TRBD1 or TRBD2 may be the D gene (5 bases each). Germline V lookup: CDR1 SGHRS, CDR2 YFSETQ. Trimming cost V 1 base and J 7 bases, with 9 bases left between them. The CDR3 runs 13 residues.

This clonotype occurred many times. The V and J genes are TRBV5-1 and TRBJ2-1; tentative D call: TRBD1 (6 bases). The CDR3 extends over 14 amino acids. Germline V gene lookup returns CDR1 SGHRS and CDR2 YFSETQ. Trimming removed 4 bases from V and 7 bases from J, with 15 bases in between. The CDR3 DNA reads TGCGCCAGCAGCGACGGACAGATCTGGAATGAGCAGTTCTTC. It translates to CASSDGQIWNEQFF.

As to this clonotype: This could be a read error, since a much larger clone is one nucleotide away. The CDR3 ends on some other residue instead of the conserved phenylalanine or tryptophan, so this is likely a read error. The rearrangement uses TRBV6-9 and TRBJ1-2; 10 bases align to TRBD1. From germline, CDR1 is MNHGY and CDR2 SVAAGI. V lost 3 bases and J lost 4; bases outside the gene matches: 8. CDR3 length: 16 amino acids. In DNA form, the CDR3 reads TGTGCCAGCAGTTACCCAGGGACAGGGGATCGCTATGGCTACACCCTC. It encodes CASSYPGTGDRYGYTL.

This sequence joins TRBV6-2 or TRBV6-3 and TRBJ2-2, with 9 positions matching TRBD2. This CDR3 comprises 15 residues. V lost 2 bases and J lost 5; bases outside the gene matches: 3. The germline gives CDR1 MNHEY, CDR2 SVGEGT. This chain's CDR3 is CASSYGGGGTGELFF. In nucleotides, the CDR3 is TGTGCCAGCAGTTACGGCGGGGGGGGGACCGGGGAGCTGTTTTTT.

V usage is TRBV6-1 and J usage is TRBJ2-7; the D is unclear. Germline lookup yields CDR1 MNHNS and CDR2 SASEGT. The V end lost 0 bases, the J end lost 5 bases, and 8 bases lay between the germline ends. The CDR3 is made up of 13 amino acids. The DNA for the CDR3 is TGTGCCAGCAGTGAAGCAGATCGGGACGAGCAGTACTTC. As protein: CASSEADRDEQYF.